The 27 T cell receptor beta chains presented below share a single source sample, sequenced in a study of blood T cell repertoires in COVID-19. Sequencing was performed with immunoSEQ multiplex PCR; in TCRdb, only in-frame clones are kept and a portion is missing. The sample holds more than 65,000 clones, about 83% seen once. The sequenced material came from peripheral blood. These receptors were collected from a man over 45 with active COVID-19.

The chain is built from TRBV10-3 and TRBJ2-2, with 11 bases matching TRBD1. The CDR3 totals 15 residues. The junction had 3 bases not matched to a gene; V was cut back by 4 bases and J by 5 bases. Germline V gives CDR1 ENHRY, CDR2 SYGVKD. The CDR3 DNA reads TGTGCCATCAGTGCGGGGACAGGGGGGACCGGGGAGCTGTTTTTT. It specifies CAISAGTGGTGELFF.

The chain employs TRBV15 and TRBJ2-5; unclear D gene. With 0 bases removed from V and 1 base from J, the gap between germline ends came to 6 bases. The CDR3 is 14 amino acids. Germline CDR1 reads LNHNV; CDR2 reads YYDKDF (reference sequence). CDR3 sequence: CATSRDRSQETQYF. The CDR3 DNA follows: TGTGCCACCAGCAGAGATCGCAGCCAAGAGACCCAGTACTTC.

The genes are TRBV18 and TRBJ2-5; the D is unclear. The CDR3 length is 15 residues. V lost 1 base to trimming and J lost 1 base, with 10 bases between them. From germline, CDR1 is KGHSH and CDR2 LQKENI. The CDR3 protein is CASSPRKQIQETQYF. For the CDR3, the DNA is TGTGCCAGCTCACCACGAAAACAGATCCAAGAGACCCAGTACTTC.

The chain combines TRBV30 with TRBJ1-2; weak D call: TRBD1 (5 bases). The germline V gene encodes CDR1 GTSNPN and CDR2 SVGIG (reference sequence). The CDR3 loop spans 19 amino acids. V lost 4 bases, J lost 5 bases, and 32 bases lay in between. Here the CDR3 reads CAWTPFRGDFLEPRYGYTF. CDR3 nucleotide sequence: TGTGCCTGGACCCCATTCCGAGGGGACTTTCTTGAGCCGAGGTATGGCTACACCTTC.

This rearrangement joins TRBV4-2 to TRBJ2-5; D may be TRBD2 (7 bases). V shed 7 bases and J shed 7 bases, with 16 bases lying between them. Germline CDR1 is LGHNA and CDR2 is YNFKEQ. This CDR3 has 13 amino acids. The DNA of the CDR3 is TGTGCCAGCACCCCCGGGGGCGGGGGGACCCAGTACTTC. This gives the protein CASTPGGGGTQYF.

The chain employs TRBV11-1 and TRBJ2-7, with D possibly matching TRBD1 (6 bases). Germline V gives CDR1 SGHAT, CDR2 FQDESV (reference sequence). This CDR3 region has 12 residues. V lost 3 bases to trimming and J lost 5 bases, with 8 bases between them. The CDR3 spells CASSFSGDEQYF. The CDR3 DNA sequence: TGTGCCAGCAGCTTTTCAGGGGACGAGCAGTACTTC.

CDR3 loop: CSASKGRADNQPQHF. The DNA for the CDR3 is TGCAGTGCTAGTAAGGGCAGGGCGGACAATCAGCCCCAGCATTTT. The gene calls are TRBV20-1 and TRBJ1-5; TRBD1 might be the D (5 bases). V was cut by 3 bases and J by 3 bases, with 15 bases left in between. CDR3 size: 15 residues. CDR1 is DFQATT, CDR2 SNEGSKA, per germline (reference sequence).

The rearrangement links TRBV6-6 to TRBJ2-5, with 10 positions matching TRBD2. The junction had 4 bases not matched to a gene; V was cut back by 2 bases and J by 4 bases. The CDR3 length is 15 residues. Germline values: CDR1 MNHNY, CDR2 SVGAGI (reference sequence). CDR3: CASSYQRGGGETQYF. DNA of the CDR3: TGTGCCAGCAGTTACCAGCGGGGGGGCGGAGAGACCCAGTACTTC.

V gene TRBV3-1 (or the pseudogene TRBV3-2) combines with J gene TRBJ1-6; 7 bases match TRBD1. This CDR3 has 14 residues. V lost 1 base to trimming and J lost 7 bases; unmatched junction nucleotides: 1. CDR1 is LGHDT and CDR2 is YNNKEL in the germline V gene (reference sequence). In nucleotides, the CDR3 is TGTGCCAGCAGCCAAGGACAGGGAAATTCACCCCTCCACTTT. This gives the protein CASSQGQGNSPLHF.

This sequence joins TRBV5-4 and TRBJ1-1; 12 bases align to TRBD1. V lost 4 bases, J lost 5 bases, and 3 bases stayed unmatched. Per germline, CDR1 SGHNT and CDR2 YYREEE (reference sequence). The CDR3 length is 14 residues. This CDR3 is CASSGDRGRTEAFF. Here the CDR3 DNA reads TGTGCCAGCAGCGGGGACAGGGGGCGAACTGAAGCTTTCTTT.

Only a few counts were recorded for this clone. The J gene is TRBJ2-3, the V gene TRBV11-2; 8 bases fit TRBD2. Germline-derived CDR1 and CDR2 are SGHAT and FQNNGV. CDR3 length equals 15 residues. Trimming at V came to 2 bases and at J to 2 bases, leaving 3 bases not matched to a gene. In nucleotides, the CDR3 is TGTGCCAGCAGCTTACGGGGGGGCGACACAGATACGCAGTATTTT. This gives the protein CASSLRGGDTDTQYF.

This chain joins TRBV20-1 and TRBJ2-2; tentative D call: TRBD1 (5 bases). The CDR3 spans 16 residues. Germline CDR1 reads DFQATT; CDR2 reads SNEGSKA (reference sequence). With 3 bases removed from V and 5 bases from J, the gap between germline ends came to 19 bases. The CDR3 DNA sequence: TGCAGTGCTAGTGTCGTCATAGGGGCGCGGACCGGGGAGCTGTTTTTT. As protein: CSASVVIGARTGELFF.

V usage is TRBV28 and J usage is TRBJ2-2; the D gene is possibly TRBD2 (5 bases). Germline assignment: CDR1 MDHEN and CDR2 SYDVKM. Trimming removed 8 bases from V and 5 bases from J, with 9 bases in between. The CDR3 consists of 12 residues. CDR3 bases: TGTGCCAGCCGGAGGCGGACCGGGGAGCTGTTTTTT. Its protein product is CASRRRTGELFF.

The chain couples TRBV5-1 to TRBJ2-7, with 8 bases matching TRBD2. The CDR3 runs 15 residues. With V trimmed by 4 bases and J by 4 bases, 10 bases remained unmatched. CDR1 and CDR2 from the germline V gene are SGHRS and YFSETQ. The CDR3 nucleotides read TGCGCCAGCAGCCCCCCGGGGGGGCGGAAATACGAGCAGTACTTC. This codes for CASSPPGGRKYEQYF.

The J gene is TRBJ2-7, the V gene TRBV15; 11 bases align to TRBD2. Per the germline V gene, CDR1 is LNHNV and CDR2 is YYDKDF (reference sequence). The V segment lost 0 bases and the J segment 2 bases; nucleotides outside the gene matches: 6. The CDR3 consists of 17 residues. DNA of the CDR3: TGTGCCACCAGCAGAGATCCAATGGGACTAGCGGCCTACGAGCAGTACTTC. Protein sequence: CATSRDPMGLAAYEQYF.

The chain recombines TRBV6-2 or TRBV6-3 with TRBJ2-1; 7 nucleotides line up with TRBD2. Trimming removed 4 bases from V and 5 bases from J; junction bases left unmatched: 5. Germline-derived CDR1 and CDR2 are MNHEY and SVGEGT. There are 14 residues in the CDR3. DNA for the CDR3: TGTGCCAGCAGTTGGCTAGCGGAGGACAATGAGCAGTTCTTC. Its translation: CASSWLAEDNEQFF.

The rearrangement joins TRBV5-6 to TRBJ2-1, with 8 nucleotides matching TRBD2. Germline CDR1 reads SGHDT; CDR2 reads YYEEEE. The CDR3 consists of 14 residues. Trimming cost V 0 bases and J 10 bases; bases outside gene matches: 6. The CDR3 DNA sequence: TGTGCCAGCAGCTTGGGACTAGCGACGAGGGAGCAGTTCTTC. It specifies CASSLGLATREQFF.

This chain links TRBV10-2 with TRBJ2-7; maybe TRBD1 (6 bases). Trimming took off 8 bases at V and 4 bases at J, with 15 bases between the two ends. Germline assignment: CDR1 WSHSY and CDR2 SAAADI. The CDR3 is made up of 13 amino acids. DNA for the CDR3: TGCGCCAGCGCGGCAGGGGACATGTACGAGCAGTACTTC. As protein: CASAAGDMYEQYF.

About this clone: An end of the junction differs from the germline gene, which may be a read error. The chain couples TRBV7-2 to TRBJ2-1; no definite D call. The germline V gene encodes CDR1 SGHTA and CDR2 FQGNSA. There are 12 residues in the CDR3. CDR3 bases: TGTGCCAGCAGCTTATCCTCCAATGAGCAGTTCTTC. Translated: CASSLSSNEQFF.

The CDR3 spells CASSSSGTGNQPQHF. The DNA for the CDR3 is TGTGCCAGCAGCTCCTCCGGGACAGGTAATCAGCCCCAGCATTTT. The chain has TRBV6-5 and TRBJ1-5, with 8 positions matching TRBD1. Germline lookup yields CDR1 MNHEY and CDR2 SVGAGI. After removal of 6 bases from V and 4 bases from J, the junction contained 8 bases not matched to a gene. CDR3 length: 15 amino acids.

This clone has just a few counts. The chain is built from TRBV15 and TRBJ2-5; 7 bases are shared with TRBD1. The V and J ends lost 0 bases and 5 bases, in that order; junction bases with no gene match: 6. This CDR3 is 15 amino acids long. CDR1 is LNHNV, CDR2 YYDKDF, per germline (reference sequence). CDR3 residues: CATSREQGIVETQYF. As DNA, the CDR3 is TGTGCCACCAGCAGAGAACAGGGGATCGTCGAGACCCAGTACTTC.

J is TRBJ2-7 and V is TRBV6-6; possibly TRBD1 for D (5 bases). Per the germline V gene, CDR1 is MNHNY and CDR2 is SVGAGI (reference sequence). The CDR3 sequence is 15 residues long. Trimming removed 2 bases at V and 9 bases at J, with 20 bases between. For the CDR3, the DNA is TGTGCCAGCAGTTACCCGTCCGGTGGCCCTGGGGCGCAGTACTTC. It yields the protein CASSYPSGGPGAQYF.

CDR3 bases: TGTGCCAGCAGTTTCTCAGGACAGGGTCGGGATCAGCCCCAGCATTTT. It yields the protein CASSFSGQGRDQPQHF. The chain links TRBV28 to TRBJ1-5; TRBD1 matches 8 bases. Germline trimming cut 3 bases from V and 5 bases from J; bases unmatched to any gene: 9. Germline values: CDR1 MDHEN, CDR2 SYDVKM. The CDR3 runs to 16 residues.

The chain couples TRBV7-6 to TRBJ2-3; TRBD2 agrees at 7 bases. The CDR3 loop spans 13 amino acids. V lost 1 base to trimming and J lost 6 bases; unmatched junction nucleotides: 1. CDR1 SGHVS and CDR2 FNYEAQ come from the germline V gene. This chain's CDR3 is CASSLDGGDTQYF. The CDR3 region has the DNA TGTGCCAGCAGCTTAGACGGGGGGGATACGCAGTATTTT.

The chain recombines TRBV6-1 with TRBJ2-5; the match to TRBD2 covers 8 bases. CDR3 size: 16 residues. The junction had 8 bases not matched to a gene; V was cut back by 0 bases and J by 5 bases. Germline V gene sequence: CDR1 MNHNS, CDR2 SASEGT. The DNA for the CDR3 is TGTGCCAGCAGTGAAGCGCCGCGGGGGGTCAGGGAGACCCAGTACTTC. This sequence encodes CASSEAPRGVRETQYF.

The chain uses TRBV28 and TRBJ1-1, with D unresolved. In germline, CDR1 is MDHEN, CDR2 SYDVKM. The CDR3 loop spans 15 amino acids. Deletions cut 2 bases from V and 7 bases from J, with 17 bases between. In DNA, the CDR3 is TGTGCCAGCAGTTTAAATTCTTGGGAGAGTCTTGAAGCTTTCTTT. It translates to CASSLNSWESLEAFF.

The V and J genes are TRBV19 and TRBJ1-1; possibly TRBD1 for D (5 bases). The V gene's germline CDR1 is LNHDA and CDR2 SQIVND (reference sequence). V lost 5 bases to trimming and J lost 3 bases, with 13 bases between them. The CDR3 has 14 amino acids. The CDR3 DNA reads TGTGCCAGTAGTCTTCAGGGTCGGGACACTGAAGCTTTCTTT. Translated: CASSLQGRDTEAFF.